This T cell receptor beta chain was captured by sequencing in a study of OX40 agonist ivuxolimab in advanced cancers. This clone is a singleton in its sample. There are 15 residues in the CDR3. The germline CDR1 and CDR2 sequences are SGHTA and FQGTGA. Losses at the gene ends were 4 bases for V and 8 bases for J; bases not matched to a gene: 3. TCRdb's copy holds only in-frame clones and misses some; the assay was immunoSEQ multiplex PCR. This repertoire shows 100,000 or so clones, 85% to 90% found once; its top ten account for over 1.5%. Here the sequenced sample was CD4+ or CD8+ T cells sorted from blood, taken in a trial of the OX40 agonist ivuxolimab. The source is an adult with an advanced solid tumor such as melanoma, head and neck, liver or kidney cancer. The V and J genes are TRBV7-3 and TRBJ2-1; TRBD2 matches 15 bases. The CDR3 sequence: CASSSGLAGGYEQFF. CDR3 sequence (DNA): TGTGCCAGCAGCTCGGGACTAGCGGGAGGCTATGAGCAGTTCTTC.